What follows are 18 T cell receptor beta chains derived from one specimen sequenced in a study of shared clonotypes between healthy human individuals. Some clones are missing from TCRdb's copy, which holds only in-frame ones; the method was immunoSEQ multiplex PCR. This sample has a few hundred thousand clones; over 75% occur once, and the top ten carry 16%. The sequenced material came from memory CD8+ T cells sorted from blood. Subset specified: CD45RO+ cells pooled with CCR7-negative TemRA cells. These receptors were taken from a man aged 18 to 30 in good health.

The CDR3 protein is CASSYWAFGGNQPQHF. The CDR3 bases are TGTGCCAGCAGTTACTGGGCTTTTGGAGGCAATCAGCCCCAGCATTTT. V gene TRBV6-7 combines with J gene TRBJ1-5; no reliable D call. TRBV6-7 is given ORF status, its function remaining uncertain. This CDR3 is built from 16 residues. V dropped 1 base and J dropped 2 bases, with 12 bases sitting between them.

The genes are TRBV6-5 and TRBJ1-1; D is unresolved. V lost 0 bases and J 8 bases, leaving 19 bases between the germline ends. The CDR3 extends over 16 amino acids. The germline CDR1 and CDR2 sequences are MNHEY and SVGAGI. The CDR3 loop reads CASSYSTGEWWYEAFF. CDR3 sequence (DNA): TGTGCCAGCAGTTACTCGACCGGTGAGTGGTGGTACGAAGCTTTCTTT.

In this sample, this clone turned up once. The chain carries TRBV28 and TRBJ2-4; D gene ambiguous. Trimming pared 4 bases from V and 0 bases from J, leaving 16 bases between. The CDR3 is made up of 17 amino acids. Germline CDR1 reads MDHEN; CDR2 reads SYDVKM. The CDR3 protein is CASSSPNDALAKNIQYF. The CDR3 DNA reads TGTGCCAGCAGTTCACCGAATGACGCCTTAGCCAAAAACATTCAGTACTTC.

The gene calls are TRBV5-6 and TRBJ2-3; D is perhaps TRBD1 (5 bases). The CDR3 totals 14 residues. From germline, CDR1 is SGHDT and CDR2 YYEEEE. V lost 4 bases and J 0 bases, leaving 9 bases between the germline ends. The CDR3 region has the DNA TGTGCCAGCAGCCAGCGACAGAGCACAGATACGCAGTATTTT. It encodes CASSQRQSTDTQYF.

The genes are TRBV28 and TRBJ2-3, with 8 bases matching TRBD2. Germline CDR1 and CDR2: MDHEN and SYDVKM. V shed 2 bases and J 2 bases; nucleotides not matched to a gene: 3. The CDR3 spans 15 residues. Written as DNA, the CDR3 is TGTGCCAGCAGTTTACCGGGGGGGGCCACAGATACGCAGTATTTT. This translates into CASSLPGGATDTQYF.

V gene TRBV30 combines with J gene TRBJ2-3; D might be TRBD1 (6 bases). V lost 4 bases, J lost 6 bases, and 17 bases lay in between. CDR3 size: 14 residues. Germline CDR1 reads GTSNPN; CDR2 reads SVGIG (reference sequence). Here the CDR3 reads CAWTRVGGPDTQYF. The CDR3 DNA sequence: TGTGCCTGGACCAGGGTAGGGGGACCGGATACGCAGTATTTT.

V gene TRBV7-8 combines with J gene TRBJ1-5; weak D call: TRBD1 (6 bases). Trimming took off 0 bases at V and 0 bases at J, with 12 bases between the two ends. The CDR3 consists of 17 residues. Germline CDR1 and CDR2: SGHVS and FQNEAQ. The CDR3 nucleotides read TGTGCCAGCAGCTTAGCGCGACAGGCCCCTAGCAATCAGCCCCAGCATTTT. It translates to CASSLARQAPSNQPQHF.

J is TRBJ2-3 and V is TRBV2; tentatively, D is TRBD1 or TRBD2 (5 bases each). Trimming shortened V by 8 bases and J by 3 bases, and 9 bases separated the two germline ends. The germline CDR1 and CDR2 sequences are SNHLY and FYNNEI. The CDR3 sequence is 12 residues long. The CDR3 bases are TGTGCCAGCGAGGGACCGACAGATACGCAGTATTTT. Its translation is CASEGPTDTQYF.

The chain employs TRBV4-3 and TRBJ1-2; D uncertain. V gave up 0 bases and J gave up 10 bases, with 15 bases separating them. The CDR3 sequence is 14 residues long. Germline lookup yields CDR1 LGHNA and CDR2 YSLEER. CDR3 loop: CASSQERAGVDYTF. The CDR3 bases are TGCGCCAGCAGCCAAGAGAGGGCAGGCGTGGACTACACCTTC.

This clone was observed once. The CDR3 DNA is TGTGCCAGCCGATGGGACATTCAGTACTTC. It yields the protein CASRWDIQYF. The chain uses TRBV2 and TRBJ2-4; D call uncertain. CDR1 and CDR2 from the germline V gene are SNHLY and FYNNEI. With 8 bases removed from V and 8 bases from J, the gap between germline ends came to 7 bases. The CDR3 totals 10 residues.

V is TRBV9 and J is TRBJ1-4; D not resolved. The CDR3 covers 13 residues. V was cut by 0 bases and J by 7 bases, with 7 bases left in between. The germline gives CDR1 SGDLS, CDR2 YYNGEE. CDR3 protein: CASSVGGSEKLFF. The DNA of the CDR3 is TGTGCCAGCAGCGTAGGGGGAAGTGAAAAACTGTTTTTT.

The chain combines TRBV30 with TRBJ1-1, with 9 bases lining up with TRBD1. The CDR3 has 13 amino acids. Germline V gene sequence: CDR1 GTSNPN, CDR2 SVGIG (reference sequence). J lost 5 bases, V lost 5 bases, and 6 bases had no gene match. The CDR3 nucleotides read TGTGCCTGGGGGACAGGGTGGCAGACTGAAGCTTTCTTT. It encodes CAWGTGWQTEAFF.

This sequence joins TRBV11-2 and TRBJ1-2, with D perhaps matching TRBD1 (6 bases). V lost 5 bases and J 1 base, leaving 14 bases between the germline ends. CDR1 and CDR2 (germline): SGHAT, FQNNGV. This CDR3 has 15 residues. As DNA, the CDR3 is TGTGCCAGCAGCGTAGGGGGGATACTTAACTATGGCTACACCTTC. It codes for CASSVGGILNYGYTF.

This clone is medium-sized by share. The chain recombines TRBV5-1 with TRBJ2-2; TRBD2 aligns across 14 bases. This CDR3 is 17 amino acids long. Germline assignment: CDR1 SGHRS and CDR2 YFSETQ. Trimming removed 4 bases from V and 6 bases from J; junction bases left unmatched: 8. CDR3 nucleotides: TGCGCCAGCAGCCCAGGGACTAGCGGGGGATTTTCCGGGGAGCTGTTTTTT. Its protein is CASSPGTSGGFSGELFF.

The genes are TRBV7-2 and TRBJ1-5; no clear D. This CDR3 comprises 15 residues. Germline V gene data show CDR1 as SGHTA and CDR2 as FQGNSA. V lost 5 bases and J lost 2, with 13 bases in between. In DNA, the CDR3 is TGTGCCAGCAGCCGAGCCAGCGAGGGCAATCAGCCCCAGCATTTT. Translated, it gives CASSRASEGNQPQHF.

About this clone: Other DNA variants within this sample encode the same CDR3. The chain links TRBV27 to TRBJ2-3; D ambiguous. V was cut by 5 bases and J by 1 base, with 7 bases left in between. The CDR3 spans 13 residues. CDR1 and CDR2 from the germline V gene are MNHEY and SMNVEV (reference sequence). The CDR3 loop is CASSLLGTDTQYF. The DNA for the CDR3 is TGTGCCAGCAGTCTGCTGGGCACAGATACGCAGTATTTT.

The gene calls are TRBV5-6 and TRBJ2-3; possible D gene TRBD2, 6 bases. V was clipped by 3 bases and J by 6 bases, with 17 bases between them. Germline V lookup: CDR1 SGHDT, CDR2 YYEEEE. The CDR3 runs to 15 residues. CDR3 in amino acids: CASSSLRGVGDTQYF. The CDR3 DNA sequence: TGTGCCAGCAGCTCCCTCCGCGGGGTAGGGGATACGCAGTATTTT.

This clone was detected once. The chain couples TRBV28 to TRBJ1-5; D unclear. This CDR3 has 15 amino acids. Germline values: CDR1 MDHEN, CDR2 SYDVKM. V dropped 5 bases and J dropped 7 bases, with 18 bases sitting between them. CDR3 nucleotides: TGTGCCAGCAGTCCCGTCCCCGGGATGGGACAGCCCCAGCATTTT. Its translation: CASSPVPGMGQPQHF.